These 17 T cell receptor beta chains were sequenced from one sample in a study of T cells in Graves' hyperthyroidism and ophthalmopathy. Authors of the study amplified TCR beta CDR3 regions from RNA transcripts. When the TCR CDR3 underwent first-round RT-PCR, the HTBI primer set was used. TCRdb passed the multiplex PCR reads through MiXCR, listing each CDR3 protein once. The sample includes 350,000 to 400,000 distinct CDR3 sequences, about 18% of them seen just once. The sequenced sample consisted of blood. These receptors were taken from a man aged 18 to 30 with Graves' ophthalmopathy.

The gene calls are TRBV19 and TRBJ1-2; D is possibly TRBD1 (5 bases). V gave up 3 bases and J gave up 2 bases, with 10 bases separating them. Germline V gives CDR1 LNHDA, CDR2 SQIVND (reference sequence). The CDR3 is 14 amino acids. The CDR3 spells CASSIGTLNYGYTF. The CDR3 DNA sequence: TGTGCCAGTAGTATCGGGACGTTAAACTATGGCTACACCTTC.

J is TRBJ2-5 and V is TRBV27; D gene ambiguous. The CDR3 totals 10 residues. Germline CDR1 reads MNHEY; CDR2 reads SMNVEV (reference sequence). Trimming took 11 bases from V and 5 from J, leaving 9 bases between them. In DNA form, the CDR3 reads TGTGCCGGAAATTGCGAGACCCAGTACTTC. Protein product: CAGNCETQYF.

This clonotype was observed a single time. A clone one base away is much larger, so this may be a read error. The rearrangement links TRBV2 to TRBJ2-7; D gene uncertain. CDR3 length: 14 residues. V was clipped by 3 bases and J by 3 bases, with 12 bases between them. The germline gives CDR1 SNHLY, CDR2 FYNNEI. The CDR3 is CASSDVPPGYEQYF. CDR3 coding DNA: TGTGCCAGCAGTGATGTGCCCCCAGGCTACGAGCAGTACTTC. The full variable domain, in which reference TRBV2 and TRBJ2-7 provide the parts outside the CDR3, is EPEVTQTPSHQVTQMGQEVILRCVPISNHLYFYWYRQILGQKVEFLVSFYNNEISEKSEIFDDQFSVERPDGSNFTLKIRSTKLEDSAMYFCASSDVPPGYEQYFGPGTRLTVT.

The V and J genes are TRBV7-9 and TRBJ2-1; D call uncertain. With 5 bases removed from V and 7 bases from J, the gap between germline ends came to 12 bases. The CDR3 covers 13 residues. Germline V lookup: CDR1 SEHNR, CDR2 FQNEAQ (reference sequence). The CDR3 bases are TGTGCCAGCAGCGCAATCGACGGGAATGAGCAGTTCTTC. It is translated as CASSAIDGNEQFF.

This chain links TRBV4-2 with TRBJ2-6, with unresolved D. Deletions cut 0 bases from V and 2 bases from J, with 8 bases between. The CDR3 loop spans 16 amino acids. Germline CDR1 reads LGHNA; CDR2 reads YNFKEQ. In DNA, the CDR3 is TGTGCCAGCAGCCAAGATCGTGGGGCTGGGGCCAACGTCCTGACTTTC. This encodes CASSQDRGAGANVLTF.

This clonotype showed up just a few times. The V call is TRBV5-1, the J call TRBJ1-3; 7 bases match TRBD1. Germline loops: CDR1 SGHRS, CDR2 YFSETQ. The junction had 3 bases not matched to a gene; V was cut back by 1 base and J by 2 bases. The CDR3 has 15 amino acids. The CDR3 protein is CASSLLGTAGNTIYF. The CDR3 DNA is TGCGCCAGCAGCTTGTTAGGGACAGCTGGAAACACCATATATTTT.

This clonotype has ten or more counts. The chain combines TRBV2 with TRBJ1-3, with a tentative D call TRBD1 (6 bases). Germline loops: CDR1 SNHLY, CDR2 FYNNEI. The CDR3 runs 16 residues. Trimming removed 2 bases at V and 0 bases at J, with 11 bases between. This CDR3 is CASSEIRGPSGNTIYF. The DNA of the CDR3 is TGTGCCAGCAGTGAAATCAGGGGCCCCTCTGGAAACACCATATATTTT.

This clonotype was counted ten times or more. This chain links TRBV2 with TRBJ2-5; D might be TRBD1 or TRBD2, each matching 5 bases. The CDR3 loop spans 16 amino acids. Germline CDR1 is SNHLY and CDR2 is FYNNEI. Trimming removed 6 bases at V and 1 base at J, with 18 bases between. The CDR3 protein is CASSHPGARAQETQYF. The CDR3 nucleotides read TGTGCCAGCAGCCACCCCGGGGCCCGGGCCCAAGAGACCCAGTACTTC. The entire variable domain, with the rest obtained from reference TRBV2 and TRBJ2-5, is as follows: EPEVTQTPSHQVTQMGQEVILRCVPISNHLYFYWYRQILGQKVEFLVSFYNNEISEKSEIFDDQFSVERPDGSNFTLKIRSTKLEDSAMYFCASSHPGARAQETQYFGPGTRLLVL.

V is TRBV20-1 and J is TRBJ2-5, with TRBD1 matching 7 bases. The germline CDR1 and CDR2 sequences are DFQATT and SNEGSKA (reference sequence). The CDR3 consists of 12 residues. Trimming cost V 4 bases and J 5 bases; bases outside gene matches: 4. The CDR3 loop reads CSATLTGETQYF. In DNA form, the CDR3 reads TGCAGTGCTACCCTGACAGGGGAGACCCAGTACTTC.

This clonotype was seen a handful of times. The rearrangement joins TRBV4-1 to TRBJ1-4; D is possibly TRBD1 (5 bases). This CDR3 comprises 15 residues. The germline V gene has CDR1 MGHRA and CDR2 YSYEKL. Trimming removed 4 bases at V and 7 bases at J, with 16 bases between. The CDR3 here is CASSRWGLGGEKLFF. The CDR3 DNA follows: TGCGCCAGCAGCCGCTGGGGGTTAGGTGGTGAAAAACTGTTTTTT.

This clonotype has just a few counts. The rearrangement links TRBV6-1 to TRBJ1-5; D uncertain. V dropped 1 base and J dropped 8 bases, with 15 bases sitting between them. The germline V gene encodes CDR1 MNHNS and CDR2 SASEGT. This CDR3 has 15 residues. CDR3 residues: CASSEGRRLGEPQHF. CDR3 nucleotide sequence: TGTGCCAGCAGTGAAGGACGGCGGCTGGGTGAGCCCCAGCATTTT.

This clonotype was recorded at least ten times. The rearrangement uses TRBV3-1 and TRBJ1-6; D uncertain. Per the germline V gene, CDR1 is LGHDT and CDR2 is YNNKEL (reference sequence). CDR3 length: 15 amino acids. The ends were cut back, 0 bases at V and 7 bases at J, with 10 bases in the middle. The CDR3 region has the DNA TGTGCCAGCAGCCAAGAGGCAGCGAGCAATTCACCCCTCCACTTT. This encodes CASSQEAASNSPLHF.

As concerns this clonotype: A read error may explain this, as a much larger clone is one base away. V and J are TRBV6-1 and TRBJ1-3, with D perhaps TRBD1 (6 bases). Germline CDR1 MNHNS, CDR2 SASEGT. This CDR3 is 14 amino acids long. Here the CDR3 reads CASSGGQRGNTTYF. The DNA of the CDR3 is TGTGCCAGCAGTGGCGGACAGCGCGGAAACACCACATATTTT.

The chain combines TRBV6-2 or TRBV6-3 with TRBJ2-2, with 10 bases fitting TRBD1. The CDR3 covers 21 residues. The V segment lost 6 bases and the J segment 2 bases; nucleotides outside the gene matches: 21. Germline CDR1 and CDR2: MNHEY and SVGEGT. For the CDR3, the DNA is TGTGCCAGCAGCCAAGGCGACCGGGAGACAGGGGGCTTCCCCAACACCGGGGAGCTGTTTTTT. This sequence encodes CASSQGDRETGGFPNTGELFF.

This clonotype was seen at least ten times. The V and J genes are TRBV2 and TRBJ2-7; 7 bases match TRBD2. The J segment lost 2 bases and the V segment lost 7 bases, leaving 8 bases of the junction unmatched. CDR3 size: 14 residues. In germline, CDR1 is SNHLY, CDR2 FYNNEI. In DNA, the CDR3 is TGTGCCAGCAAGAAACAGGCGGGAGCCTACGAGCAGTACTTC. The encoded protein is CASKKQAGAYEQYF.

This clonotype was detected only once. The chain recombines TRBV28 with TRBJ1-1, with D unclear. Germline V gene data show CDR1 as MDHEN and CDR2 as SYDVKM. This CDR3 region has 13 residues. V shed 2 bases and J shed 10 bases, with 14 bases lying between them. The CDR3 DNA reads TGTGCCAGCAGTTTAAACCGAGGGCGGGTAGCTTTCTTT. Translating it yields CASSLNRGRVAFF.

This chain connects TRBV2 to TRBJ2-3, with a tentative D call TRBD2 (5 bases). This CDR3 is 15 amino acids long. Germline V lookup: CDR1 SNHLY, CDR2 FYNNEI. V dropped 6 bases and J dropped 0 bases, with 13 bases sitting between them. This CDR3 is CASRDRGTSTDTQYF. The CDR3 nucleotides read TGTGCCAGCAGGGATCGGGGAACTAGCACAGATACGCAGTATTTT.